The clone carrying this T cell receptor (beta chain) showed up just a few times. Antigen unknown. This sample was included in a study of beta chain features in type 1 diabetes. General observations from the study: There were fewer insertions and more deletions at the VDJ junctions of type 1 diabetes patients.

There are 10 residues in the CDR3. V shed 3 bases and J shed 5 bases, with 3 bases lying between them. Per germline, CDR1 DFQATT and CDR2 SNEGSKA (reference sequence). All of the isolated RNA was reverse transcribed, so expressed TCRB transcripts were sequenced. Sequenced by immunoSEQ multiplex PCR; TCRdb stores in-frame clones only, minus some. The sample records a few hundred thousand clones, approximately 14% being singletons. Sequencing input: central memory CD4+ T cells from blood. The chain carries TRBV20-1 and TRBJ2-3; no definite D call. This TCR was sampled from a man aged 25 to 40 in good health. In DNA form, the CDR3 reads TGCAGTGCTAGGAAAGATACGCAGTATTTT. Residues: CSARKDTQYF.